The sequence of this T cell receptor beta chain was determined in a study of regulatory T cells in long-lasting Graves disease. This clonotype was seen many times. To make TCR beta libraries, researchers used iRepertoire HTBI primers and Arm-PCR of CDR3 regions. TCRdb re-called the multiplex PCR reads through MiXCR, storing one row per CDR3 protein. The sample holds 350,000 to 500,000 distinct CDR3 sequences; about 15% are singletons and the top ten take approximately 15%. Time point described: newly diagnosed GD, antithyroid drugs for less than 3 months. Making the TCR library involved RNA that had been extracted from PBMCs. The same sample was also used in a study of T cells in Graves' hyperthyroidism and ophthalmopathy. Turning to that study: Aged 18 to 65, the patients had hyperthyroidism that was newly diagnosed and had lasted under 2 months. Clonotypes that were expanded in thyroid above 0.001 mostly appeared in blood too.

The source of this sequence is a woman in her fifties or sixties with Graves disease. Sequencing used peripheral blood mononuclear cells (PBMCs), obtained at new diagnosis, from a patient treated with antithyroid drugs.

The CDR3 DNA follows: TGCGCCAGCAGCACAAGCGGGCCGAACACCGGGGAGCTGTTTTTT. It is translated as CASSTSGPNTGELFF. J is TRBJ2-2 and V is TRBV5-1, with a weak D call TRBD2 (6 bases). This CDR3 is 15 amino acids long. V was shortened by 4 bases and J by 0 bases, with 10 bases between the two germline ends. CDR1 and CDR2 from the germline V gene are SGHRS and YFSETQ.